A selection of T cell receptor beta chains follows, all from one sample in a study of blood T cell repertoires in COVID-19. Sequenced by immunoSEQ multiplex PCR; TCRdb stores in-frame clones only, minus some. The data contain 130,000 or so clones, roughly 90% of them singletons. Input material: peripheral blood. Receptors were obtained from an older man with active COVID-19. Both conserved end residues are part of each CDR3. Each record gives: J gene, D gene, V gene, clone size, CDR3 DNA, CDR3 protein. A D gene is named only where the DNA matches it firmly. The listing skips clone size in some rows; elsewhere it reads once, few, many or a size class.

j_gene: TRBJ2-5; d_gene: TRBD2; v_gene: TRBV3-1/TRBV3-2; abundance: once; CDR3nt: TGTGCCAGCAGCCCGGGGACTAGCGGGAGTTCTGGGTTGGCCCAGTACTTC; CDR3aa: CASSPGTSGSSGLAQYF
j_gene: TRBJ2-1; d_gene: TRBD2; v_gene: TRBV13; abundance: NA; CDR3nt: TGTGCCAGCAGCTTAACTAGCGGGAGGAATGAGCAGTTCTTC; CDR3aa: CASSLTSGRNEQFF
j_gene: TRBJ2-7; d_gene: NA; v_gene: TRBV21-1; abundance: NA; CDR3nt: TGTGCCAGACAGCCTACAGGTTTGTACGAGCAGTACTTC; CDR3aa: CARQPTGLYEQYF
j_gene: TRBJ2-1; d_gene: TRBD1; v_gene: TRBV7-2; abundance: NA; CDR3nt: TGTGCCAGCAGACAGGGGCGTGAGCAGTTCTTC; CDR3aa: CASRQGREQFF
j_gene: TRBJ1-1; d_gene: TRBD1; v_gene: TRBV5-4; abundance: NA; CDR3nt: TGTGCCAGCAGCTGGATCGACAGGGGCTCCACTGAAGCTTTCTTT; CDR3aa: CASSWIDRGSTEAFF
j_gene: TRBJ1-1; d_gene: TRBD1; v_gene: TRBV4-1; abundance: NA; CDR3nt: TGCGCCAGCAGCCGGGGACAGAGCACTGAAGCTTTCTTT; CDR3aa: CASSRGQSTEAFF
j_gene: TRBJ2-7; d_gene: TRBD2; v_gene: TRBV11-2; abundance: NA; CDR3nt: TGTGCCAGCAGCTTACGGCCTAGGGTAGCGGGAGGGCTCATCGAGCAGTACTTC; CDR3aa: CASSLRPRVAGGLIEQYF
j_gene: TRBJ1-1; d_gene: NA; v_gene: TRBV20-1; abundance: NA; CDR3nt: TGCAGTGCGACGGACAGAGAAGCTTTCTTT; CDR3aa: CSATDREAFF
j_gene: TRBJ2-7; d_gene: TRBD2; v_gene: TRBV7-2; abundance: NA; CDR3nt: TGTGCCAGCAGCTTAGGAGGGACTAGCGGGAGGTTCGCCTACGAGCAGTACTTC; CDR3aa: CASSLGGTSGRFAYEQYF
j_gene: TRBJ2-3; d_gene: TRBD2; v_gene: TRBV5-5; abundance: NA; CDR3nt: TGTGCCAGCAGCTTGGTCGGCGGTAGCGGGAGGGCGGGCACAGATACGCAGTATTTT; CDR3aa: CASSLVGGSGRAGTDTQYF
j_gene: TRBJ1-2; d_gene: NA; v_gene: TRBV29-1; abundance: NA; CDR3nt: TGCAGCGTTGGAGGGATCTACGGCTACACCTTC; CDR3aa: CSVGGIYGYTF
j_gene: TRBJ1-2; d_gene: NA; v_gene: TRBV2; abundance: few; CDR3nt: TGTGCCAGCAGCACCACAGGGTTCTATGGCTACACCTTC; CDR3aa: CASSTTGFYGYTF
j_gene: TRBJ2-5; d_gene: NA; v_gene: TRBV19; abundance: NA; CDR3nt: TGTGCCAGTAGGAGAACTGTCGAAGAGACCCAGTACTTC; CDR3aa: CASRRTVEETQYF
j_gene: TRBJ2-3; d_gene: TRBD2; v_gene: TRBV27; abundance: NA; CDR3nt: TGTGCCAGCAAGGGCGGGAGGGCCAGTGATACGCAGTATTTT; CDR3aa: CASKGGRASDTQYF
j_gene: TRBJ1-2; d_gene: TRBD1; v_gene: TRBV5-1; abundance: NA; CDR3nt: TGCGCCAGCAGTCGGGGACAGGGACTCTTCATCTATGGCTACACCTTC; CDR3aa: CASSRGQGLFIYGYTF
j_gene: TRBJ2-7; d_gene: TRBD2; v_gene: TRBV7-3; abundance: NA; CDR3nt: TGTGCCAGCAGCTTAAGGGGCGGGGGAAACTACGAGCAGTACTTC; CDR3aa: CASSLRGGGNYEQYF
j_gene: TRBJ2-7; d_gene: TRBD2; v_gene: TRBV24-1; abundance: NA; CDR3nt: TGTGCCACCAGTGATACTCAGGGAGGGGCCTACGAGCAGTACTTC; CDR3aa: CATSDTQGGAYEQYF
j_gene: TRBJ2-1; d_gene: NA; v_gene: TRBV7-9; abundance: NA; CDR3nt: TGTGCCGTACCTACTAGCCTCCTTACCAGCTCCTACAATGAGCAGTTCTTC; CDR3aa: CAVPTSLLTSSYNEQFF
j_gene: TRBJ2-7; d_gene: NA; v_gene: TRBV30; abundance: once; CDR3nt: TGTGCCTGGAGTACCTCAGGGAACGAGCAGTACTTC; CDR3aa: CAWSTSGNEQYF
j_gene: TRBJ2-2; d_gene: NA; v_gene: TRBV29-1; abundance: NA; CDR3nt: TGCAGCGTTGTCCAGGGCTACACCGGGGAGCTGTTTTTT; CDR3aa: CSVVQGYTGELFF
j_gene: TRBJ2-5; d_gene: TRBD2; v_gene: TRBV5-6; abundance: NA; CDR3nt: TGTGCCAGCAGCTTGGCCGGGGTTAGCGGGAGACCTCAAGAGACCCAGTACTTC; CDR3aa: CASSLAGVSGRPQETQYF
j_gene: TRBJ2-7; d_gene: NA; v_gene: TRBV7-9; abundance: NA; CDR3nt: TGTGCCAGCAGCTTAGGTATCTACTACGAGCAGTACTTC; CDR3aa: CASSLGIYYEQYF
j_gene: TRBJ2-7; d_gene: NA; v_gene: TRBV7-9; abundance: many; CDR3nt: TGTGCCAGCAGCTTGAGTTGGAGGGACGAGCAGTACTTC; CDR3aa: CASSLSWRDEQYF
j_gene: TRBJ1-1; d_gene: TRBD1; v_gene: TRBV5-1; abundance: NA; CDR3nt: TGCGCCAGCAGCAGGGGACAGGGCCCGTTTAGGGAAGCTTTCTTT; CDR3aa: CASSRGQGPFREAFF
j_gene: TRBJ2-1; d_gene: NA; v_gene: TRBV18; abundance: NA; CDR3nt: TGTGCCAGCTCACCGGGACAATCCTACAATGAGCAGTTCTTC; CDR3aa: CASSPGQSYNEQFF
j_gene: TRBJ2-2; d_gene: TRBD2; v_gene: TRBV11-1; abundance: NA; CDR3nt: TGTGCCAGCAGCGCCCCGGGAGGGGGGGCCGGGGAGCTGTTTTTT; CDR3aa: CASSAPGGGAGELFF
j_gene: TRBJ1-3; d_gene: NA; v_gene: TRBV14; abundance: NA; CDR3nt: TGTGCCAGCAGCCAATTATCGAGCTCTGGAAACACCATATATTTT; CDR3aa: CASSQLSSSGNTIYF
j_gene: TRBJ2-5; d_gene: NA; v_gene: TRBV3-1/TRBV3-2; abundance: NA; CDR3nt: TGTGCCAGCAGCCAAGATATGGGAGGGGGAGAGACCCAGTACTTC; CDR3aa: CASSQDMGGGETQYF
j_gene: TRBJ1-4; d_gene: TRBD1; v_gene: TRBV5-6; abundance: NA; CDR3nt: TGTGCCAGCAGAGCCCGAAGCGGACAGGGGGAAAAACTGTTTTTT; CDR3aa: CASRARSGQGEKLFF
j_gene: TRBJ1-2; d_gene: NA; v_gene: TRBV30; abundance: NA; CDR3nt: TGTGCCTGGAGTGGGACACCGTATGGCTACACCTTC; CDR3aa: CAWSGTPYGYTF
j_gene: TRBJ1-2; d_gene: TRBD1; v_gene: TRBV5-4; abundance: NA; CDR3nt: TGTGCCAGCAGCCCTCGACAGGGGGCAGACTATGGCTACACCTTC; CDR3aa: CASSPRQGADYGYTF
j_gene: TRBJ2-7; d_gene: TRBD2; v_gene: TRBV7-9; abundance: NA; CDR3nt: TGTGCCAGCAGCTCGGGACTAGATCCCGAGCAGTACTTC; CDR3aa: CASSSGLDPEQYF
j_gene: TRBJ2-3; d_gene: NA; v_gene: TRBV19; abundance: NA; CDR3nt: TGTGCCAGTAGACTACAGGGACCTGGCCCAGATACGCAGTATTTT; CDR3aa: CASRLQGPGPDTQYF
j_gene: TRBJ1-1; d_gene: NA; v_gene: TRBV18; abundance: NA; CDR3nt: TGTGCCAGCTCACCACAGGAAGGGGGACCTGAAGCTTTCTTT; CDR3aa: CASSPQEGGPEAFF
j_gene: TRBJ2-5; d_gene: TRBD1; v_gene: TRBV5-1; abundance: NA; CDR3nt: TGCGCCAGCAGCTATAGACAGGGGGCTGTTAGCGGGCCACCCCAAGAGACCCAGTACTTC; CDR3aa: CASSYRQGAVSGPPQETQYF
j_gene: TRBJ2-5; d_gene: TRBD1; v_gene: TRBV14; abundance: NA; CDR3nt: TGTGCCAGCAGCCAGAAGGGGGCATGGGAGACCCAGTACTTC; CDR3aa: CASSQKGAWETQYF
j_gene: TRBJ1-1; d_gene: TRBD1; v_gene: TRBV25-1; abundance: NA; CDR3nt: TGTGCCAGCAGTACCGGACAGGGGTGGACTGAAGCTTTCTTT; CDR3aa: CASSTGQGWTEAFF
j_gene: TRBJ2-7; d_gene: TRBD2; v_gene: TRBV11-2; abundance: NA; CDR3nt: TGTGCCAGCAGCAGCCGGACTAGCGGAGGGAACTACGAGCAGTACTTC; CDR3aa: CASSSRTSGGNYEQYF
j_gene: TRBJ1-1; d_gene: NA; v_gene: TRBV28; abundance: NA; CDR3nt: TGTGCCAGCAGTTTCCCCAACAGACTGAACACTGAAGCTTTCTTT; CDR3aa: CASSFPNRLNTEAFF
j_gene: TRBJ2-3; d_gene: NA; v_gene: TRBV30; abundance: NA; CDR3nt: TGTGCCTGGAGTGTGGTCGAGGGTACGCAGTATTTT; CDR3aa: CAWSVVEGTQYF
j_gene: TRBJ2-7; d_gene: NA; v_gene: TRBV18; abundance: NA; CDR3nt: TGTGCCAGCTCCCCAGGTCTTACACTAGCTGCCGAGCAGTACTTC; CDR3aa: CASSPGLTLAAEQYF
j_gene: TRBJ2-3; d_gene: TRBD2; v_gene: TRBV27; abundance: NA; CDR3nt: TGTGCCAGCAGAGGAGGGAGGGCCACAGATACGCAGTATTTT; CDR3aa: CASRGGRATDTQYF
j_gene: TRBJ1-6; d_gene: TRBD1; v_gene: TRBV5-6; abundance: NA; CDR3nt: TGTGCCAGCAGCTTGAAGGCAGGGGGAAGGCGCTATAATTCACCCCTCCACTTT; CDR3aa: CASSLKAGGRRYNSPLHF
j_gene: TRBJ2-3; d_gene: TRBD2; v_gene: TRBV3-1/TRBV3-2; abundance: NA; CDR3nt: TGTGCCAGCAGCCAAGACGGGGGGGCCCTCACAGATACGCAGTATTTT; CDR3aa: CASSQDGGALTDTQYF
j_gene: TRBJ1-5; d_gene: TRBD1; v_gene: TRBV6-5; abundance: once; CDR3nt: TGTGCCAGCAGCCCCGGGACAGGCGGGGGTCAGCCCCAGCATTTT; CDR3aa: CASSPGTGGGQPQHF
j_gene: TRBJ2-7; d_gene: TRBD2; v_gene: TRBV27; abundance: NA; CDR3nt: TGTGCCAGCAGTCCTAGCGGGGTCTACGAGCAGTACTTC; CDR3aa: CASSPSGVYEQYF
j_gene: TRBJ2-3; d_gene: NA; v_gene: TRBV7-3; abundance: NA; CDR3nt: TGTGCCAGCAGCTTAACACGGGCGACGGGGGATACGCAGTATTTT; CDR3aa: CASSLTRATGDTQYF
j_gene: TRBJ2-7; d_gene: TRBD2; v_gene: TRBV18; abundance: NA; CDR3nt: TGTGCCAGCTCACCAATGAGCGGGGGCCACGAGCAGTACTTC; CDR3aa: CASSPMSGGHEQYF
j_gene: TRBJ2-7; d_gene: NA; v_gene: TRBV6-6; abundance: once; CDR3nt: TGTGCCAGCAGCCCCGGACAGTTCTACGAGCAGTACTTC; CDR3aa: CASSPGQFYEQYF
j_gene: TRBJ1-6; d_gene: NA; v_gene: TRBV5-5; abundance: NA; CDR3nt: TGTGCCAGCAGCTTTGGACAGCTTAATTCACCCCTCCACTTT; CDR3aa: CASSFGQLNSPLHF
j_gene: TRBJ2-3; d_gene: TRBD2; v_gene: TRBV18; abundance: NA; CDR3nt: TGTGCCAGCTCCCCTAATATAGCGGGAGGCCGGCCAGATACGCAGTATTTT; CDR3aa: CASSPNIAGGRPDTQYF
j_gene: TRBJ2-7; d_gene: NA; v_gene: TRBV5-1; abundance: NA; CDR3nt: TGCGCCAGCAGCTTGGAAGCCCTAGGTGAGCAGTACTTC; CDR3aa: CASSLEALGEQYF